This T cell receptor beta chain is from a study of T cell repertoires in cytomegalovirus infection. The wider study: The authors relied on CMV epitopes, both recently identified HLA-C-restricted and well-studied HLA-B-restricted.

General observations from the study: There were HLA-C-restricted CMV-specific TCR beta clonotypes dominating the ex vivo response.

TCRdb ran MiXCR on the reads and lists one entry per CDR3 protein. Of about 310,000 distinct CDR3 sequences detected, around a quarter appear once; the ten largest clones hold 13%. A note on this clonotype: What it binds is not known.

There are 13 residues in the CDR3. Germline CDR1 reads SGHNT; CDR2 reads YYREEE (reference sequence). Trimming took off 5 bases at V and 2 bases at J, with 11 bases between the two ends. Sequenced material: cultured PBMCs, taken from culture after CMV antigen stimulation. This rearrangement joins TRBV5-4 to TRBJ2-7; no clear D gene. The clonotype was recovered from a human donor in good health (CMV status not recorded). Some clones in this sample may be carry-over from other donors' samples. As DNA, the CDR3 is TGTGCCAGCAGTACCGACGGAACCTACGAGCAGTACGTC. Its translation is CASSTDGTYEQYV.